Listed below are T cell receptor beta chains from one sample, sequenced in a study of T cell repertoires in cytomegalovirus infection. TCRdb itself ran the reads through MiXCR, one entry per CDR3 protein. The sample carries 200,000 or so distinct CDR3 sequences, roughly 27% recorded once. The sample taken for sequencing was PBMCs. The receptor source for this set is a human donor in good health (CMV status not recorded). Some clones in this sample may be carry-over from other donors' samples. Both conserved end residues are part of each CDR3. The order of the fields is D gene, J gene, clone size, V gene, CDR3 protein, CDR3 DNA. The D gene is left open where the match is weak. The listing skips clone size in some rows; elsewhere it reads once, few, many or a size class.

d_call: .
j_call: TRBJ2-2
clone_size: few
v_call: TRBV4-2
cdr3_aa: CASSQVGRALTGELFF
cdr3_nt: TGTGCCAGCAGCCAAGTGGGCAGGGCCTTAACCGGGGAGCTGTTTTTT

d_call: .
j_call: TRBJ2-3
clone_size: .
v_call: TRBV4-1
cdr3_aa: CASSQTTTPSVRAMGDTQYF
cdr3_nt: TGCGCCAGCAGCCAAACAACCACCCCCTCGGTAAGGGCCATGGGAGATACGCAGTATTTT

d_call: .
j_call: TRBJ1-5
clone_size: few
v_call: TRBV12-3/TRBV12-4
cdr3_aa: CASSARGGNQPQHF
cdr3_nt: TGTGCCAGCAGTGCAAGGGGCGGCAATCAGCCCCAGCATTTT

d_call: TRBD1
j_call: TRBJ1-1
clone_size: few
v_call: TRBV18
cdr3_aa: CASSPVGQGTEAFF
cdr3_nt: TGTGCCAGCTCACCTGTGGGACAGGGCACTGAAGCTTTCTTT

d_call: TRBD2
j_call: TRBJ2-1
clone_size: many
v_call: TRBV7-6
cdr3_aa: CASSLAAGGLRNEQFF
cdr3_nt: TGTGCCAGCAGCTTAGCGGCGGGGGGTTTAAGGAATGAGCAGTTCTTC

d_call: .
j_call: TRBJ2-2
clone_size: medium-sized
v_call: TRBV7-2
cdr3_aa: CASTHGLASTGELFF
cdr3_nt: TGTGCCAGCACCCATGGGCTAGCTTCGACCGGGGAGCTGTTTTTT

d_call: .
j_call: TRBJ2-4
clone_size: .
v_call: TRBV7-3
cdr3_aa: CASSLSAGKGIQYF
cdr3_nt: TGTGCCAGCAGCTTAAGCGCGGGGAAGGGCATTCAGTACTTC

d_call: .
j_call: TRBJ2-1
clone_size: many
v_call: TRBV7-2
cdr3_aa: CASSLAAGAISLDEQFF
cdr3_nt: TGTGCCAGCAGCTTAGCCGCGGGGGCGATCTCTTTGGATGAGCAGTTCTTC

d_call: .
j_call: TRBJ2-1
clone_size: .
v_call: TRBV6-2/TRBV6-3
cdr3_aa: CASSRPSRSSYNEQFF
cdr3_nt: TGTGCCAGCAGCCGCCCATCTAGGAGCTCCTACAATGAGCAGTTCTTC

d_call: .
j_call: TRBJ1-3
clone_size: .
v_call: TRBV7-4
cdr3_aa: CASSLAEVDTIYF
cdr3_nt: TGTGCCAGCAGCCTGGCGGAGGTCGACACCATATATTTT

d_call: .
j_call: TRBJ2-3
clone_size: .
v_call: TRBV30
cdr3_aa: CAWSGGGSPGTDTQYF
cdr3_nt: TGTGCCTGGAGTGGAGGGGGGTCTCCCGGCACAGATACGCAGTATTTT

d_call: .
j_call: TRBJ1-6
clone_size: many
v_call: TRBV7-2
cdr3_aa: CASSLGTFIYNSPLHF
cdr3_nt: TGTGCCAGCAGCCTGGGAACGTTTATTTATAATTCACCCCTCCACTTT

d_call: TRBD1
j_call: TRBJ1-4
clone_size: .
v_call: TRBV28
cdr3_aa: CASSVDRGESEKLFF
cdr3_nt: TGTGCCAGCAGTGTTGACAGGGGGGAGAGCGAAAAACTGTTTTTT

d_call: TRBD2
j_call: TRBJ2-3
clone_size: .
v_call: TRBV20-1
cdr3_aa: CSEGRLATDTQYF
cdr3_nt: TGCAGTGAGGGTCGACTAGCGACTGATACGCAGTATTTT